Listed below are T cell receptor beta chains from one sample, sequenced in a study of blood T cell repertoires in COVID-19. The repertoire was sequenced with immunoSEQ multiplex PCR; TCRdb's copy has only in-frame clones and lacks some. The data show approximately 470,000 clones, with 80% to 90% seen just once and roughly 3.1% held by the top ten. The sequencing input was peripheral blood. The source of these receptors is a human donor in a cohort sampled during active COVID-19. Each CDR3 is given with its conserved first and last residue. Fields, in order: J gene, V gene, CDR3 protein.

TRBJ1-2	TRBV2	CASNLIPRVNYGYTF
TRBJ1-2	TRBV5-4	CASSSSPYGYTF
TRBJ2-1	TRBV27	CASSPPESDRVGYNEQFF
TRBJ2-5	TRBV25-1	CASRSGIETQYF
TRBJ2-7	TRBV13	CASSLNPEDEQYF
TRBJ2-1	TRBV7-3	CASSSPGTGTLNEQFF
TRBJ2-1	TRBV24-1	CATSELGTSGSRNEQFF
TRBJ2-7	TRBV6-5	CATQGAHYEQYF
TRBJ1-1	TRBV5-4	CASSNWEGSAEAFF
TRBJ1-3	TRBV6-5	CASSYERTGVGNTIYF
TRBJ2-7	TRBV7-2	CASSPTGREGYEQYF
TRBJ1-1	TRBV27	CASSPTGGYRIMNTEAFF
TRBJ1-2	TRBV27	CASTTQGYGYTF
TRBJ2-1	TRBV5-5	CASSLEGARNEQFF
TRBJ2-2	TRBV2	CASSERSITNTGELFF
TRBJ2-5	TRBV11-2	CASSFRLAGRAETQYF
TRBJ1-1	TRBV5-1	CASSLAGTLLGTEAFF
TRBJ1-6	TRBV5-1	CASSSQGPDNSPLHF
TRBJ2-7	TRBV7-8	CASSIGLAGVGEQYF
TRBJ1-1	TRBV5-4	CASSPRRGPGTEAFF
TRBJ2-5	TRBV10-2	CASSRGMETQYF
TRBJ2-5	TRBV5-1	CASSWGGKGARETQYF
TRBJ2-7	TRBV14	CASSQELAGARYEQYF
TRBJ2-1	TRBV9	CASSVGPTPRDEQFF
TRBJ2-5	TRBV19	CASSRGLAGTEETQYF
TRBJ1-1	TRBV5-1	CASSPTRGNTEAFF
TRBJ2-2	TRBV2	CASIQGGGTGELFF
TRBJ2-2	TRBV28	CASRLSRGTGELFF
TRBJ2-7	TRBV6-1	CASSERSGSYYEQYF
TRBJ1-4	TRBV11-2	CASSRVGGGNEKLFF
TRBJ2-7	TRBV9	CASSARGNSYEQYF
TRBJ2-5	TRBV7-9	CASSPGETQYF
TRBJ1-6	TRBV30	CAGGPSNNSPLHF
TRBJ2-1	TRBV11-2	CASSFGKLGAGSNEQFF
TRBJ1-1	TRBV7-8	CASSLSGGRALAAFF
TRBJ1-6	TRBV27	CATGTRRDSPLHF
TRBJ1-2	TRBV6-5	CASSDTNRVYGYTF
TRBJ2-7	TRBV25-1	CASRGGQGIHEQYF
TRBJ1-5	TRBV9	CASSAGTGSYNQPQHF
TRBJ2-7	TRBV30	CAWSTGGGIYEQYF
TRBJ1-4	TRBV19	CASDPPPDRENEKLFF
TRBJ2-5	TRBV28	CASTLGGALQETQYF
TRBJ2-3	TRBV7-9	CASSLLRTSGDADTQYF
TRBJ2-1	TRBV7-3	CASSLDGSTAAEQFF
TRBJ1-3	TRBV30	CAWGQGPGNTIYF
TRBJ1-1	TRBV5-4	CASSLDPTSGDTEAFF
TRBJ1-1	TRBV25-1	CASSWEGWGTEAFF
TRBJ2-7	TRBV7-8	CASSPRRLSSSYEQYF
TRBJ2-7	TRBV3-1/TRBV3-2	CASSQDRYEQYF
TRBJ1-4	TRBV28	CASRSRGAANEKLFF
TRBJ2-1	TRBV5-4	CASSSGGGQAIYNEQFF
TRBJ2-7	TRBV27	CASGFGQGADEQYF
TRBJ2-7	TRBV24-1	CATGGQLHEQYF
TRBJ1-1	TRBV5-1	CASSFGVVNTEAFF
TRBJ2-2	TRBV11-1	CASSAPRMKVPGELFF
TRBJ1-2	TRBV28	CASSLTRPGKNGYTF
TRBJ2-1	TRBV12-5	CASGRGGDLNEQFF
TRBJ2-3	TRBV29-1	CSVEGQSTDTQYF